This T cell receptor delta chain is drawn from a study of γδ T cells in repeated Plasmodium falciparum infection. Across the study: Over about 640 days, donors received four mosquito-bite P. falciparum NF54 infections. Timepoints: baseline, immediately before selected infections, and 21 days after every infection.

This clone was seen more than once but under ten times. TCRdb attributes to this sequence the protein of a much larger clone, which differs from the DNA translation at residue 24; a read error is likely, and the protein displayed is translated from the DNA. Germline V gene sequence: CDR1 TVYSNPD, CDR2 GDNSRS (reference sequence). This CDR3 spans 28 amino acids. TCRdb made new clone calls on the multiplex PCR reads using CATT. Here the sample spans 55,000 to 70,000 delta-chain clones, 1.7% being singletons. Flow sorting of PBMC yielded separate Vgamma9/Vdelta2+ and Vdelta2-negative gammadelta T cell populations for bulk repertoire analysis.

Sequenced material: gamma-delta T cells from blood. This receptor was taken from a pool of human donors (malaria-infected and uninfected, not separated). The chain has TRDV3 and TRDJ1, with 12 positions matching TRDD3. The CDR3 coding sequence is TGTGCCTTTGGTGGTTCCTCCCCGCTGGGGGATACGGGGAGCGCATGTTTACGGATAGCTACGTACACCTATAAACTCATCTTT. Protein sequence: CAFGGSSPLGDTGSACLRIATYTYKLIF.